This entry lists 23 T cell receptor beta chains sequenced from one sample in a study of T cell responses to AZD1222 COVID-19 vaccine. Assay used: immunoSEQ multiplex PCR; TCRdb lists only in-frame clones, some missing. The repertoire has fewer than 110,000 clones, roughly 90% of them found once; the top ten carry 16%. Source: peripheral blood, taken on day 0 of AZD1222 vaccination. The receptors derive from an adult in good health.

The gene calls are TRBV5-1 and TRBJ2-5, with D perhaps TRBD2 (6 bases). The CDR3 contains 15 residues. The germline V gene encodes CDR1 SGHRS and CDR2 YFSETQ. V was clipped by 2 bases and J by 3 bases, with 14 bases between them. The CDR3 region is CASSLYGSGEETQYF. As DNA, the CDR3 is TGCGCCAGCAGCTTATACGGGAGCGGAGAAGAGACCCAGTACTTC.

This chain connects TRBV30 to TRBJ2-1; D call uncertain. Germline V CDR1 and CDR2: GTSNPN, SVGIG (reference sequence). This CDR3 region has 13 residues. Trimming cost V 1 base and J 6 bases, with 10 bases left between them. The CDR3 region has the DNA TGTGCCTGGAGTGCGGGCGCCGGCAATGAGCAGTTCTTC. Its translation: CAWSAGAGNEQFF.

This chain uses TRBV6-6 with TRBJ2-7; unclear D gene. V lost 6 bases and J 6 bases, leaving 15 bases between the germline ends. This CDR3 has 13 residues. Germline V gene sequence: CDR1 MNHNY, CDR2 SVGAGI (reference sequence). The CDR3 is CASRTVVPGEQYF. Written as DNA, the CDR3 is TGTGCCAGCAGGACGGTGGTACCCGGCGAGCAGTACTTC.

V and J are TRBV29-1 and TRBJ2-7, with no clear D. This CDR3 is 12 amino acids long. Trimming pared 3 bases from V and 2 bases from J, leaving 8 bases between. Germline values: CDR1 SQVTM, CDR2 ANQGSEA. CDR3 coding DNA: TGCAGCGTTGAGGCGGAAACCTACGAGCAGTACTTC. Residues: CSVEAETYEQYF.

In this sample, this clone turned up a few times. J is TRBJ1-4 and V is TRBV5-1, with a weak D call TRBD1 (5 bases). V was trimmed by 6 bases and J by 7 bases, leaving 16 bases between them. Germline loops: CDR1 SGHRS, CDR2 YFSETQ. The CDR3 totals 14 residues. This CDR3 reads CASTRTLDSEKLFF. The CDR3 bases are TGCGCCAGCACCCGGACACTGGATAGTGAAAAACTGTTTTTT.

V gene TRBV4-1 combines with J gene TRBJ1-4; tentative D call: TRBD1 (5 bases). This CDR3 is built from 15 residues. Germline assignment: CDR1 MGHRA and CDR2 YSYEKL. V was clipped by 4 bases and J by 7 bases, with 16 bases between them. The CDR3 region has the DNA TGCGCCAGCAGCCCAAGAGGCAGGGTGGGTGAAAAACTGTTTTTT. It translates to CASSPRGRVGEKLFF.

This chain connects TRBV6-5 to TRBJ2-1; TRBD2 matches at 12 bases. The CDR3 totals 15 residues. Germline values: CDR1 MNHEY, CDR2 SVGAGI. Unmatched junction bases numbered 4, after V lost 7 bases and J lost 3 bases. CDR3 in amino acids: CASTKTSGSYNEQFF. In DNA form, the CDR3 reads TGTGCCAGCACCAAGACTAGCGGGAGCTACAATGAGCAGTTCTTC.

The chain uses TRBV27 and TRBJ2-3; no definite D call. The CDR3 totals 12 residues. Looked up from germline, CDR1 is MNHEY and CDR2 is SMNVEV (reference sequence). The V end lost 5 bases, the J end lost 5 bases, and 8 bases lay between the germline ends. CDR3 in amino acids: CASSPQLDTQYF. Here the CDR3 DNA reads TGTGCCAGCAGTCCCCAGCTAGATACGCAGTATTTT.

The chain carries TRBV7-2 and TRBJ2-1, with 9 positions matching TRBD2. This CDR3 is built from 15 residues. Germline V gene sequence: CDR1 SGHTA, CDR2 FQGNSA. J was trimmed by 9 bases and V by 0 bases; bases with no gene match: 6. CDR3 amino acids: CASSLAPSGISEQFF. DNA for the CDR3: TGTGCCAGCAGCTTAGCGCCTAGCGGGATCTCTGAGCAGTTCTTC. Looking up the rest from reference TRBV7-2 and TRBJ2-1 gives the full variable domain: GAGVSQSPSNKVTEKGKDVELRCDPISGHTALYWYRQSLGQGLEFLIYFQGNSAPDKSGLPSDRFSAERTGGSVSTLTIQRTQQEDSAVYLCASSLAPSGISEQFFGPGTRLTVL.

The CDR3 DNA sequence: TGTGCCAGCAGTGAAGCCGGGGCTAAGGCAGGTCAGCCCCAGCATTTT. Amino acids: CASSEAGAKAGQPQHF. This sequence joins TRBV2 and TRBJ1-5; maybe TRBD1 (5 bases). Germline-derived CDR1 and CDR2 are SNHLY and FYNNEI. The germline V and J ends were trimmed by 0 bases and 6 bases, with 15 bases remaining between them. The CDR3 is 16 residues long.

CDR3 bases: TGTGCCAGCTCACCATCTGAAAACACTGAAGCTTTCTTT. It translates to CASSPSENTEAFF. The chain carries TRBV18 and TRBJ1-1; no firm D call. This CDR3 is built from 13 residues. Germline V lookup: CDR1 KGHSH, CDR2 LQKENI. Deletions cut 2 bases from V and 2 bases from J, with 6 bases between.

The CDR3: CASSPALAGVPEQYF. The CDR3 DNA reads TGCGCCAGCAGCCCCGCACTAGCGGGAGTACCCGAGCAGTACTTC. The V gene is TRBV5-1, the J gene TRBJ2-7, with 11 bases identical to TRBD2. The CDR3 sequence is 15 residues long. The V segment lost 4 bases and the J segment 6 bases; nucleotides outside the gene matches: 9. CDR1 is SGHRS and CDR2 is YFSETQ in the germline V gene.

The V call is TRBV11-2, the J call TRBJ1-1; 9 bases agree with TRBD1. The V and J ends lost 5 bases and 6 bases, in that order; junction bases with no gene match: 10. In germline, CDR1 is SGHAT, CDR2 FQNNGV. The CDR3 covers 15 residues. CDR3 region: CASSQVTGGSAEAFF. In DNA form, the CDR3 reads TGTGCCAGCAGCCAGGTGACAGGGGGAAGCGCTGAAGCTTTCTTT.

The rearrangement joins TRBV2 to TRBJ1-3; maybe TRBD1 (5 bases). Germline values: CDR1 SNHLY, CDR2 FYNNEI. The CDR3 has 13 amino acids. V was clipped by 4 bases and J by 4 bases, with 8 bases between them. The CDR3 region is CASSGGVGNTIYF. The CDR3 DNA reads TGTGCCAGCAGTGGAGGGGTCGGAAACACCATATATTTT.

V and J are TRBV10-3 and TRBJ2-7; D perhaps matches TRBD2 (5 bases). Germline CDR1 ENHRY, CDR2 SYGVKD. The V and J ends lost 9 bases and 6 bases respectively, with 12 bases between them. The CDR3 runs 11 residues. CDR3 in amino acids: CAISPGVEQYF. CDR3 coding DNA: TGTGCCATTTCCCCCGGGGTCGAGCAGTACTTC.

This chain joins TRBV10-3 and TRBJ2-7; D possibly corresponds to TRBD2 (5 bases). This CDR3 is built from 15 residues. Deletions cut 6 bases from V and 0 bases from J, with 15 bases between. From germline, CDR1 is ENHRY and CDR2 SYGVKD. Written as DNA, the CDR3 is TGTGCCATCAGGGGAGCGTTAACCCTCTCCTACGAGCAGTACTTC. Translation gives CAIRGALTLSYEQYF.

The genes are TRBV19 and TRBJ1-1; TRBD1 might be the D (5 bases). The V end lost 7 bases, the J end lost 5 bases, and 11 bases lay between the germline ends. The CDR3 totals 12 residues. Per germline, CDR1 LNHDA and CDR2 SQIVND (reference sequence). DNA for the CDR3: TGTGCCAGTAATAGGGGACGGACTGAAGCTTTCTTT. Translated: CASNRGRTEAFF.

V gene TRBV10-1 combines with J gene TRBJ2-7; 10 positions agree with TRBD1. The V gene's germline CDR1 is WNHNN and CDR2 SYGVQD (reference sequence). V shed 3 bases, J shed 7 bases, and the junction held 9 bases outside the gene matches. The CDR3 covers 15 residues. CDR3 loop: CASSDRTGGIQEQYF. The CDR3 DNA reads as TGCGCCAGCAGTGATAGGACAGGGGGGATTCAAGAGCAGTACTTC.

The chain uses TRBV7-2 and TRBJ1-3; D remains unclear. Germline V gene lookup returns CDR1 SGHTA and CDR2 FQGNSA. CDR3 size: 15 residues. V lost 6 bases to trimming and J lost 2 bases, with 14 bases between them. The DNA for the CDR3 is TGTGCCAGCAGGTTCAACCCCGCGACTGGAAACACCATATATTTT. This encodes CASRFNPATGNTIYF.

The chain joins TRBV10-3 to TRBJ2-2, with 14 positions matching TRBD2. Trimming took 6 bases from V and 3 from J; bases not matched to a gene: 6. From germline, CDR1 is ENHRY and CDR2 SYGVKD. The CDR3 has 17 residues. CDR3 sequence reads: CAIRSGTSGSYTGELFF. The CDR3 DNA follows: TGTGCCATCAGATCCGGGACTAGCGGGAGTTACACCGGGGAGCTGTTTTTT.

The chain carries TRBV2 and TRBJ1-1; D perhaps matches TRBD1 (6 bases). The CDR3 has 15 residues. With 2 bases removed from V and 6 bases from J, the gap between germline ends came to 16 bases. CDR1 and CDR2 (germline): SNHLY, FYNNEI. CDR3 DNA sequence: TGTGCCAGCAGTGAAAGGGGGGAGTCTTGGTCTGAAGCTTTCTTT. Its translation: CASSERGESWSEAFF.

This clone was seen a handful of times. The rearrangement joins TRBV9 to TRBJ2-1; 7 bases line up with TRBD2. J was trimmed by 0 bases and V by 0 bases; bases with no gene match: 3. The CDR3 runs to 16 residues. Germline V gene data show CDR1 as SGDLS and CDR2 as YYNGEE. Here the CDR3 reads CASSVDAGVSYNEQFF. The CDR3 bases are TGTGCCAGCAGCGTAGATGCGGGAGTCTCCTACAATGAGCAGTTCTTC.

The CDR3 protein is CATSDHVSYNEQFF. The CDR3 coding sequence is TGTGCCACCAGTGATCATGTCTCCTACAATGAGCAGTTCTTC. This chain connects TRBV24-1 to TRBJ2-1; D call uncertain. Trimming left V 3 bases short and J 0 bases short, with 5 bases between. The CDR3 has 14 amino acids. The V gene's germline CDR1 is KGHDR and CDR2 SFDVKD.